Sequencing of this T cell receptor (beta chain) was carried out in a study of blood T cell repertoires in COVID-19. Germline CDR1 MGHRA, CDR2 YSYEKL. This CDR3 spans 17 amino acids. Trimming cost V 2 bases and J 7 bases, with 20 bases left between them. Measured with immunoSEQ multiplex PCR; TCRdb has only the in-frame clones, and not every one. The sample has about 350,000 clones; about 90% are singletons. The clonotype was recovered from a woman aged 25 to 39 who had recovered from COVID-19. V usage is TRBV4-1 and J usage is TRBJ1-4; TRBD1 might be the D (6 bases). The sequenced material came from PBMCs or T cells enriched from blood (not recorded which). CDR3 nucleotide sequence: TGCGCCAGCAGCCAACTCGACAGGATCTCCAAGGGTGAAAAACTGTTTTTT. It specifies CASSQLDRISKGEKLFF.